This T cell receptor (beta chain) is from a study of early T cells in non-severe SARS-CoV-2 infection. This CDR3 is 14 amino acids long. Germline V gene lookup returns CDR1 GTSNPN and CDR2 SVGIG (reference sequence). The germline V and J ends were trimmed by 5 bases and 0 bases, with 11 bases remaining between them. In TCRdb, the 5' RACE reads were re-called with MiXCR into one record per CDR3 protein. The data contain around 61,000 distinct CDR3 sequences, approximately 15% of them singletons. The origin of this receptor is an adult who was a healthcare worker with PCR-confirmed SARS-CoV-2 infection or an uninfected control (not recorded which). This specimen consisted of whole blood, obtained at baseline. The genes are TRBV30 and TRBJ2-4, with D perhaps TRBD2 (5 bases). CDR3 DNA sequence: TGTGCCTGGGAAAGCGGTCTAGCCAAAAACATTCAGTACTTC. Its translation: CAWESGLAKNIQYF.